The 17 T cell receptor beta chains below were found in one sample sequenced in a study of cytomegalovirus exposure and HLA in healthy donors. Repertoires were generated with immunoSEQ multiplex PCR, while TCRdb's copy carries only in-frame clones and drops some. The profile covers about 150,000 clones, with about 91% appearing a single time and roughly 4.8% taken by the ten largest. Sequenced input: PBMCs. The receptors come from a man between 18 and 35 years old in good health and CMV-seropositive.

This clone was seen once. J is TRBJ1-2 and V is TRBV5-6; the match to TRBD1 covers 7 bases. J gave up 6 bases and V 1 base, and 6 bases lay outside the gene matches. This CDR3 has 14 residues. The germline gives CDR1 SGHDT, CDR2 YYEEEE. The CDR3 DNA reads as TGTGCCAGCAGCTTGTGGACAGGAGGCGATGGCTACACCTTC. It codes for CASSLWTGGDGYTF.

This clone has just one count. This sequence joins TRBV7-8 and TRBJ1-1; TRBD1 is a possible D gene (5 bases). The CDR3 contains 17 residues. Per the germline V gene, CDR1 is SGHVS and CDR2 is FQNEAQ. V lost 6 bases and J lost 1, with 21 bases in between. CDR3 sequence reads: CASSSRGLRLGNTEAFF. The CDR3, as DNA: TGTGCCAGCAGTTCCCGGGGACTTAGGTTAGGGAACACTGAAGCTTTCTTT.

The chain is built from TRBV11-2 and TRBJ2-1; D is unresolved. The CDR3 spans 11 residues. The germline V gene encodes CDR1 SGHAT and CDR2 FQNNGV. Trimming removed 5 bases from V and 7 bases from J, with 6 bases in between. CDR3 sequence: CASSQRNEQFF. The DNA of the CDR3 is TGTGCCAGCAGCCAGCGAAATGAGCAGTTCTTC.

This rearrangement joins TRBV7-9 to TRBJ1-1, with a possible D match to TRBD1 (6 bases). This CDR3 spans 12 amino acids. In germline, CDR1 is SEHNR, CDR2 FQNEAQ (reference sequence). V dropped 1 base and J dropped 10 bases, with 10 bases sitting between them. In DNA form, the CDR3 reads TGTGCCAGCAGCTTAGGTGGGGGCACAGCTTTCTTT. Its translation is CASSLGGGTAFF.

CDR3 DNA sequence: TGTGCCAGCAGCGTAGGGTACAGCCCAGATCAGCCCCAGCATTTT. It specifies CASSVGYSPDQPQHF. V usage is TRBV9 and J usage is TRBJ1-5; D not certain. CDR1 and CDR2 from the germline V gene are SGDLS and YYNGEE. Trimming took off 0 bases at V and 5 bases at J, with 12 bases between the two ends. The CDR3 totals 15 residues.

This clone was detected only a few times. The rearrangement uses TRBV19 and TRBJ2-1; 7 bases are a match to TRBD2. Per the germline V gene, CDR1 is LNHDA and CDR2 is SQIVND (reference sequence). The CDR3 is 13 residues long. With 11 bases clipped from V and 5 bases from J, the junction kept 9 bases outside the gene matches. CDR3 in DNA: TGTGCCGCTCGAGCGGGGCCTAACAATGAGCAGTTCTTC. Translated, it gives CAARAGPNNEQFF.

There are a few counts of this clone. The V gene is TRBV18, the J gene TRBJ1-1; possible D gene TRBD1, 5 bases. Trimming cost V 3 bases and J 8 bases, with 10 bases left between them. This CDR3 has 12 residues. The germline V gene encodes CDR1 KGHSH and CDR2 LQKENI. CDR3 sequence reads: CASSPPGLEAFF. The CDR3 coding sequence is TGTGCCAGCTCACCTCCGGGACTAGAAGCTTTCTTT.

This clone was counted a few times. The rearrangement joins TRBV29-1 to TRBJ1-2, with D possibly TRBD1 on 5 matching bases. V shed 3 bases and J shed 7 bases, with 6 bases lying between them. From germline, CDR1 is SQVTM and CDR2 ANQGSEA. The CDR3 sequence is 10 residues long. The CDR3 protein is CSVDDSGYTF. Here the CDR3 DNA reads TGCAGCGTTGATGACAGTGGCTACACCTTC.

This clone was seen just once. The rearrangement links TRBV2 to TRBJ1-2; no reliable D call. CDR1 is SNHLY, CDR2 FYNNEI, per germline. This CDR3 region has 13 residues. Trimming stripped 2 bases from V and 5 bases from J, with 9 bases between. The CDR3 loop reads CASSERTAYGYTF. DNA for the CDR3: TGTGCCAGCAGTGAACGTACAGCTTATGGCTACACCTTC.

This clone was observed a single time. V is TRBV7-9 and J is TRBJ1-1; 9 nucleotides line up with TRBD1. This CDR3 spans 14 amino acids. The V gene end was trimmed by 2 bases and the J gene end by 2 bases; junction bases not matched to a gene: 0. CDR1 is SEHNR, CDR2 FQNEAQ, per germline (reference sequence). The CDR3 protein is CASSLTGGNTEAFF. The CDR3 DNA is TGTGCCAGCAGCTTAACAGGGGGCAACACTGAAGCTTTCTTT.

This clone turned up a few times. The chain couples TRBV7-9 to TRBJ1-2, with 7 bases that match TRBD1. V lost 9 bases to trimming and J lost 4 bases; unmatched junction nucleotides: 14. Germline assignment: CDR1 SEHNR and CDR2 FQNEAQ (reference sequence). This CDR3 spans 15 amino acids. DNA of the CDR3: TGTGCCAGTCGGGACAGCCCCGATTCGTCCTATGGCTACACCTTC. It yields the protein CASRDSPDSSYGYTF.

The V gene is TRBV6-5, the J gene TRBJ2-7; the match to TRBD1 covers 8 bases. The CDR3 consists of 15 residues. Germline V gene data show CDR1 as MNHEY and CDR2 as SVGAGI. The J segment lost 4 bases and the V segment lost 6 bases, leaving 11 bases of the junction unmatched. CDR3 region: CASSNDRGSTYEQYF. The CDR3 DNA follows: TGTGCCAGCAGCAATGACAGGGGCTCGACTTACGAGCAGTACTTC.

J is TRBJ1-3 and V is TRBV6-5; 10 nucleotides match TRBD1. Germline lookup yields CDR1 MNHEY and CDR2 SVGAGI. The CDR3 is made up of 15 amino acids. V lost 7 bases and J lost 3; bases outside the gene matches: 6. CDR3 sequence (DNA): TGTGCCAGCAAGGTGACAGGGGGCTTTGGAAACACCATATATTTT. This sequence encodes CASKVTGGFGNTIYF.

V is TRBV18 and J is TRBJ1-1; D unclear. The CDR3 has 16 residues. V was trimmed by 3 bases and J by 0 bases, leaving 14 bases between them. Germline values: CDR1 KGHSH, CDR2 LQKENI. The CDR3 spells CASSPLAGSMNTEAFF. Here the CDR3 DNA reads TGTGCCAGCTCACCCCTGGCAGGCTCAATGAACACTGAAGCTTTCTTT.

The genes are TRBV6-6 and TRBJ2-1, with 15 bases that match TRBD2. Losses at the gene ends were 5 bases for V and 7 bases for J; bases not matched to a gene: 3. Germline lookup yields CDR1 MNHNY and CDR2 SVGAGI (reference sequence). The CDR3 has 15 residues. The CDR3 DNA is TGTGCCAGCAGTCCCGGGACTAGCGGGGGGAATGAGCAGTTCTTC. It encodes CASSPGTSGGNEQFF.

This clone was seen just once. CDR3 nucleotide sequence: TGTGCCACGTTCCTGCTCCCTGACTTCAATGAGCAGTTCTTC. It specifies CATFLLPDFNEQFF. This rearrangement joins TRBV21-1 to TRBJ2-1; no DNA check was done on the table's D call, TRBD2. TRBV21-1 is a known pseudogene. This CDR3 region has 14 residues.

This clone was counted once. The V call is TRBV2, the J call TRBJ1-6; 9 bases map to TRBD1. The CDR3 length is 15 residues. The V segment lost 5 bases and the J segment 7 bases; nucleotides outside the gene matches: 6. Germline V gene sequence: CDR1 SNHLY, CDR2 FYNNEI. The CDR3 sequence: CASSLTGTGNSPLHF. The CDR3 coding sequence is TGTGCCAGCAGTCTTACCGGGACAGGGAATTCACCCCTCCACTTT.